This record concerns one T cell receptor beta chain sequence. No antigen is known for it. The data belong to a study of T cells in pancreatic ductal adenocarcinoma. Study-level results: Unique clonotypes were around 7.6-fold more numerous in blood than in tumor. The resected cohort was biased toward the minority with early-stage disease. No significant tumor-blood clonality difference; means were about 0.12 and 0.073. Tumors hold more CD45RO+ effector T cells, which may bias toward lower diversity.

Surgery without prior neoadjuvant therapy was the treatment of the selected pancreatic ductal adenocarcinoma patients. TCRdb's table, derived via immunoSEQ multiplex PCR, lists solely in-frame clones and lacks some. The top ten hold 3.1% of the sample, which has 7,500 to 9,000 clones, approximately 89% seen once. Per the germline V gene, CDR1 is MDHEN and CDR2 is SYDVKM. The ends were cut back, 3 bases at V and 7 bases at J, with 18 bases in the middle. This CDR3 spans 15 amino acids. The sample consisted of PBMCs. V is TRBV28 and J is TRBJ1-2; TRBD1 might be the D (5 bases). The receptor's source is a human donor with pancreatic ductal adenocarcinoma. The CDR3 region is CASSFNYAGLGGYTF. CDR3 nucleotide sequence: TGTGCCAGCAGTTTCAATTACGCAGGGTTGGGTGGCTACACCTTC.